The rows below give T cell receptor beta chains drawn from one sample of a study of identifying expanded T cells in peripheral blood. Data came from immunoSEQ multiplex PCR; TCRdb stores just in-frame clones and leaves some out. The table includes 91,000 or so clones, about 90% detected once. Sequences were obtained from blood. Source of these receptors: a person between 18 and 70 years old in good health. CDR3s include the opening cysteine and the closing phenylalanine or tryptophan. The D gene is left open where the match is weak. The size of a clone is reported for some rows only, either as once, few or many, or as a class for expanded clones.

d_call,j_call,clone_size,v_call,cdr3_nt,cdr3_aa
TRBD2,TRBJ2-3,NA,TRBV28,TGTGCCAGCAGTTTACCCAGTAGCGGGTCTAGCACAGATACGCAGTATTTT,CASSLPSSGSSTDTQYF
TRBD1,TRBJ1-1,NA,TRBV15,TGTGCCACCAGCAGAGATTATCCGAGACAGGGAAGGGGTGAAGCTTTCTTT,CATSRDYPRQGRGEAFF
NA,TRBJ2-1,NA,TRBV9,TGTGCCAGCAGCGTAGACCCTGGCGGCCTTTTAGTGAATGAGCAGTTCTTC,CASSVDPGGLLVNEQFF
NA,TRBJ1-5,NA,TRBV30,TGTGCCTGGAGTTTACGGAGCAATCAGCCCCAGCATTTT,CAWSLRSNQPQHF
TRBD1,TRBJ2-4,once,TRBV5-5,TGTGCCAGCAGCTCTGGGACAGTAGCCAAAAACATTCAGTACTTC,CASSSGTVAKNIQYF
NA,TRBJ2-7,NA,TRBV27,TGTGCCAGCAGCCCGGAGTCCCCCTACGAGCAGTACTTC,CASSPESPYEQYF
NA,TRBJ2-2,NA,TRBV7-9,TGTGCCAGCAGCTTAATAGGGGGAACCGGGGAGCTGTTTTTT,CASSLIGGTGELFF
NA,TRBJ1-2,NA,TRBV7-3,TGTGCCAGCAGCTTATATGACAGACGGGGGGCAGGTGGCTACACCTTC,CASSLYDRRGAGGYTF
TRBD1,TRBJ2-1,NA,TRBV7-9,TGTGCCAGCAGCCGAACCGGGACAGTACGTGACAATGAGCAGTTCTTC,CASSRTGTVRDNEQFF
NA,TRBJ1-2,NA,TRBV29-1,TGCAGCGTTGCTCCGACCCTCTATGGCTACACCTTC,CSVAPTLYGYTF
NA,TRBJ2-7,few,TRBV14,TGTGCCAGCAGCCGGGGACTGATGACTATTCACTCCTACGAGCAGTACTTC,CASSRGLMTIHSYEQYF
NA,TRBJ2-7,NA,TRBV7-9,TGTGCCAGCAGCTTAGGAGGCAGGGTGGACTACGAGCAGTACTTC,CASSLGGRVDYEQYF
TRBD1,TRBJ1-2,NA,TRBV25-1,TGTGCCAGCAGTGGTTCCGGGACAGGGGGCAAATGGTATGGCTACACCTTC,CASSGSGTGGKWYGYTF
NA,TRBJ2-6,once,TRBV29-1,TGCAGCGTCCCGCATGGGGATACGGGGGCCAACGTCCTGACTTTC,CSVPHGDTGANVLTF
NA,TRBJ2-2,NA,TRBV6-4,TGTGCCAGCAGTTCCTTATCTGGGACCGGGGAGCTGTTTTTT,CASSSLSGTGELFF
TRBD2,TRBJ2-3,NA,TRBV6-5,TGTGCCAGCAGCTGGGAGGGCCCTGGAGATACGCAGTATTTT,CASSWEGPGDTQYF
NA,TRBJ1-1,few,TRBV7-9,TGTGCCAGCAGCCCTGACCTGGGAGCTTTCTTT,CASSPDLGAFF
TRBD1,TRBJ2-7,NA,TRBV28,TGTGCCAGCAGCCTAAAGGACAGGGAGGCCTACGAGCAGTACTTC,CASSLKDREAYEQYF
NA,TRBJ2-7,once,TRBV28,TGTGCCAGCAGTTTGGGAAGCTTCGGGGCGGGATACGAGCAGTACTTC,CASSLGSFGAGYEQYF
TRBD2,TRBJ2-1,NA,TRBV9,TGTGCCAGCAGCTCTAGCGGGGTAGCGGGGGAGCAGTTCTTC,CASSSSGVAGEQFF
NA,TRBJ2-2,NA,TRBV15,TGTGCCACCAGCAGAGAAAAGGAGGGACAGTATACCGGGGAGCTGTTTTTT,CATSREKEGQYTGELFF
NA,TRBJ2-1,NA,TRBV4-3,TGCGCCAGCAGCCAAGAACAGGGAGGGTCCTACAATGAGCAGTTCTTC,CASSQEQGGSYNEQFF
NA,TRBJ1-6,NA,TRBV30,TGTGCCTGGAGTGTGGGTAGGGGGAATTCACCCCTCCACTTT,CAWSVGRGNSPLHF
NA,TRBJ1-5,few,TRBV9,TGTGCCAGCAGCGCACAGGGCTATAGCAATCAGCCCCAGCATTTT,CASSAQGYSNQPQHF
TRBD2,TRBJ2-7,NA,TRBV18,TGTGCCAGCTCACTCAGTAGCGGGGGAACGTCCTACGAGCAGTACTTC,CASSLSSGGTSYEQYF
NA,TRBJ2-2,NA,TRBV10-3,TGTGCCATCAGTATGTCCTCTCGGGGGAACACCGGGGAGCTGTTTTTT,CAISMSSRGNTGELFF
NA,TRBJ2-2,NA,TRBV6-5,TGTGCCAGCAGTTACTCTGGACGGACCGGGGAGCTGTTTTTT,CASSYSGRTGELFF
NA,TRBJ1-1,NA,TRBV7-9,TGTGCCAGCAGCTTAGACGAGGGCACTGAAGCTTTCTTT,CASSLDEGTEAFF
NA,TRBJ2-1,NA,TRBV5-1,TGCGCCAGCAGCTCCCCGTCTCAGCAGTTCTTC,CASSSPSQQFF
NA,TRBJ1-2,few,TRBV5-1,TGCGCCAGCAGCGAGGCCCAGGGAATATACACCTTC,CASSEAQGIYTF
NA,TRBJ2-7,NA,TRBV7-9,TGTGCCAGCAGCCGCGAAGGGGACGGAGCCTACGAGCAGTACTTC,CASSREGDGAYEQYF
NA,TRBJ1-2,few,TRBV19,TGTGCCAGTAGTATAGAGCGTCAGGGGAACTATGGCTACACCTTC,CASSIERQGNYGYTF
NA,TRBJ2-7,NA,TRBV14,TGTGCCAGCAGCCTATTGGGACTCTCCTACGAGCAGTACTTC,CASSLLGLSYEQYF
NA,TRBJ1-1,NA,TRBV6-5,TGTGCCAGCAGACGGTCCCGGGCGGCTGAAGCTTTCTTT,CASRRSRAAEAFF
NA,TRBJ2-1,once,TRBV7-9,TGTGCCAGCAGCTTAGTCGGGCTAGGGGACTACAATGAGCAGTTCTTC,CASSLVGLGDYNEQFF
TRBD1,TRBJ1-4,once,TRBV2,TGTGCCAGCAGTAGACAGGGCGGAGATGAAAAACTGTTTTTT,CASSRQGGDEKLFF
NA,TRBJ1-3,few,TRBV27,TGTGCCAGCAGTTTGGGGTTCTCTGGAAACACCATATATTTT,CASSLGFSGNTIYF
NA,TRBJ2-2,NA,TRBV19,TGTGCCAGTAGTGTCAACAGGGAGCCCGGGGAGCTGTTTTTT,CASSVNREPGELFF
NA,TRBJ1-3,NA,TRBV30,TGTGCCTGGAGCGGCGGTACTAAGGGAAACACCATATATTTT,CAWSGGTKGNTIYF
NA,TRBJ1-4,NA,TRBV5-1,TGCGCCAGCAGCTTGGCGGATCTCGGTGAAAAACTGTTTTTT,CASSLADLGEKLFF
NA,TRBJ2-1,NA,TRBV19,TGTGCCAGTAGTATCGGCCCAACTAGGGGGAATGAGCAGTTCTTC,CASSIGPTRGNEQFF
NA,TRBJ1-5,NA,TRBV6-5,TGTGCCAGCGGAGAGAATAGCAATCAGCCCCAGCATTTT,CASGENSNQPQHF
NA,TRBJ2-3,once,TRBV2,TGTGCCAGCACAGGAGGGGGCACAGATACGCAGTATTTT,CASTGGGTDTQYF
TRBD1,TRBJ2-7,NA,TRBV5-1,TGCGCCAGCAGAGCTTTAAACGGACAGGGCGAGCAGTACTTC,CASRALNGQGEQYF
NA,TRBJ1-5,NA,TRBV6-5,TGTGCCAGCAGTTCCCAGGGCCGAAATCAGCCCCAGCATTTT,CASSSQGRNQPQHF
TRBD1,TRBJ1-1,NA,TRBV30,TGTGCCTGGGAGACAGGGTTGTGGGACACTGAAGCTTTCTTT,CAWETGLWDTEAFF
NA,TRBJ2-6,NA,TRBV28,TGTGCCAGCAGTCCTATTGAGTCTGGGGCCAACGTCCTGACTTTC,CASSPIESGANVLTF
NA,TRBJ1-1,NA,TRBV7-9,TGTGCCAGCAGCCCTCTCCGGGGTTTCTTT,CASSPLRGFF